Below are 4 T cell receptor beta chains sequenced from a single sample in a study of CD8+ T cells in alopecia areata (dated by TCRdb to between 2017 and 2018). Reading the label with the study, this specimen's time point is: baseline before oral tofacitinib. The library was made by the immunoSEQ multiplex PCR assay. RNA was extracted from all samples and reverse transcribed into cDNA as template for TCR sequencing. The clones in this table, taken by TCRdb from immuneACCESS, are in-frame only. Not every clone is retained; where verified, under half of the shortfall comes from an unresolved V gene, and the cause of the rest is unknown. This sample has some 120,000 clones in its table, and 45% to 65% of those were observed once. The ten top clones hold less than 5.5% of the sample. The source was CD4+ T cells sorted from blood, collected at week 0. These receptors were collected from a human donor with alopecia areata.

This clone was picked up one time. The rearrangement links TRBV2 to TRBJ2-3; a weak D match, TRBD1 (6 bases). Germline CDR1 SNHLY, CDR2 FYNNEI. This CDR3 region has 12 residues. V was clipped by 3 bases and J by 10 bases, with 11 bases between them. The CDR3 is CASSEGATPQYF. CDR3 coding DNA: TGTGCCAGCAGTGAGGGGGCAACCCCGCAGTATTTT. Based on the CDR3 plus reference TRBV2 and TRBJ2-3, the full variable domain is EPEVTQTPSHQVTQMGQEVILRCVPISNHLYFYWYRQILGQKVEFLVSFYNNEISEKSEIFDDQFSVERPDGSNFTLKIRSTKLEDSAMYFCASSEGATPQYFGPGTRLTVL.

Only a few counts were recorded for this clone. The chain uses TRBV11-2 and TRBJ1-1, with D uncertain. V was trimmed by 0 bases and J by 11 bases, leaving 7 bases between them. The germline CDR1 and CDR2 sequences are SGHAT and FQNNGV. This CDR3 has 11 amino acids. CDR3 region: CASSLDRGAFF. CDR3 coding DNA: TGTGCCAGCAGCTTAGATAGAGGGGCTTTCTTT.

V usage is TRBV2 and J usage is TRBJ2-1; a weak D match, TRBD1 (6 bases). Trimming cost V 9 bases and J 0 bases, with 15 bases left between them. The CDR3 is made up of 15 amino acids. Germline values: CDR1 SNHLY, CDR2 FYNNEI. CDR3 nucleotide sequence: TGTGCCAGTAAAGGACAGTTTGCCTCCTACAATGAGCAGTTCTTC. Encoded protein: CASKGQFASYNEQFF.

The chain carries TRBV7-8 and TRBJ1-2; 7 bases are shared with TRBD1. V was pared by 4 bases and J by 7 bases, with 12 bases of the junction left unmatched. Germline V gene data show CDR1 as SGHVS and CDR2 as FQNEAQ. This CDR3 comprises 15 residues. CDR3 region: CASSSPGQPTSGYTF. The CDR3 DNA follows: TGTGCCAGCAGCTCCCCGGGACAGCCAACCTCTGGCTACACCTTC.